This TCR beta chain was obtained from a study of blood T cell repertoires in COVID-19 (dated by TCRdb to between 2020 and 2021). Regarding the study in general: Samples from collaborators originated in the United States, Italy and Spain and spanned both the acute and convalescent phases of COVID-19. The prospective study material was composed of cDNA or gDNA derived from T cells, B-cell-depleted T cells, or PBMCs. The dataset comprised deeply sampled blood TCRbeta repertoires from subjects exposed to, actively infected with, or recovered from COVID-19. The repertoires were released in a freely available public database intended as a resource for research on the immune response to SARS-CoV-2. Samples were obtained from the ongoing ImmuneRACE study (first 160 participants) and from 1,000 to 1,500 subjects provided by 6 global collaborators. A de-identified subject ID, COVID-19 status, age in years and sex were almost always included in the sample metadata. Where HLA class I and class II types were available, the types were taken from metadata supplied by the sample provider, not from assay-based typing. Beyond this particular receptor, the publication reports: How much clinical and demographic metadata was included differed by source and by participant, and the metadata was provided uncurated.

Points on this clone: Its target antigen remains unknown. Nothing much larger sits one base from this clone, and base qualities are not available. At the DNA level, this CDR3 is encoded by other sequences in the same sample as well.

TCRbeta CDR3 regions were amplified from genomic DNA by means of the immunoSEQ Assay, a bias-controlled multiplex PCR. Turning to the authors' computational methods: The number of nucleated cells in each sample was estimated from the amplification of reference gene primers within the assay. To quantify the absolute abundance of each unique TCRbeta CDR3 rearrangement, sequence reads were collapsed and filtered. For each sample, productive Simpson clonality was calculated as the square root of Simpson's diversity index across productive rearrangements. What TCRdb holds here is the immuneACCESS table cut down to in-frame rearrangements. Part of the clones is not present; checked against another copy, under half of the missing clones reflect an unresolved V gene, and the others are unexplained. V, J and clone size are taken as reported in that table, and D and trimming were inferred from the DNA itself. Here the sample has roughly 330,000 clones; around 87% occur a single time. The ten largest clones capture roughly 5.3% of the sample.

Trimming accounts for 4 bases at V and 5 bases at J, while the number of junction bases matched to no gene is 3. CDR1 is given as MDHEN and CDR2 as SYDVKM, both from the germline V gene. The CDR3, cysteine through phenylalanine, is 14 amino acids long. The retained sequence is limited to the CDR3, 42 bases, with the frame set at the first base. Participants in the prospective study were aged about 18 to 95 years, lived in 24 United States geographic areas, and enrolled through a virtual design. In the prospective study, participants were assigned to cohorts based on the clinical history participants reported in a screening survey and a study questionnaire. ImmuneRACE Cohort 3 recovered participants were defined by two consecutive negative NP/OP PCR tests, healthcare professional clearance, or symptom resolution. In the prospective study, whole blood, serum and a nasopharyngeal or oropharyngeal swab were collected from each participant by mobile phlebotomists. Prospective study participants could optionally give additional blood draws and questionnaires over a roughly two-month period. Before DNA extraction, blood samples from the prospective study were shipped at room temperature or frozen.

This TCR was recovered from a woman aged 25 to 39 who had recovered from COVID-19. Material for sequencing was PBMCs or T cells enriched from blood (not recorded which). The chain links TRBV28 with TRBJ1-2, and 11 junctional nucleotides match TRBD1. The CDR3 here reads CASSSGQGGYGYTF. At the DNA level, the sequence is TGTGCCAGCAGTTCGGGACAGGGGGGGTATGGCTACACCTTC.